One and the same sample provided the 24 T cell receptor beta chains below, sequenced in a study of OX40 agonist ivuxolimab in advanced cancers. The table came from immunoSEQ multiplex PCR; TCRdb's copy has only in-frame clones and leaves some out. The data hold approximately 37,000 clones, with over 60% observed a single time. Sequencing was performed on CD4+ or CD8+ T cells sorted from blood, taken in a trial of the OX40 agonist ivuxolimab. These TCRs come from an adult with an advanced solid tumor such as melanoma, head and neck, liver or kidney cancer.

The rearrangement uses TRBV29-1 and TRBJ2-7; 12 bases are a match to TRBD2. Germline V gene data show CDR1 as SQVTM and CDR2 as ANQGSEA. The V gene end was trimmed by 4 bases and the J gene end by 3 bases; junction bases not matched to a gene: 1. The CDR3 covers 13 residues. The CDR3 here is CSVGTSGNYEQYF. The CDR3 DNA is TGCAGCGTTGGGACTAGCGGGAACTACGAGCAGTACTTC.

This clone was picked up one time. The genes are TRBV12-5 and TRBJ1-1; D ambiguous. With 1 base removed from V and 3 bases from J, the gap between germline ends came to 0 bases. There are 11 residues in the CDR3. Germline CDR1 reads LGHNT; CDR2 reads FRNRAP. The CDR3 protein is CASGLDTEAFF. DNA of the CDR3: TGTGCTAGTGGTTTGGACACTGAAGCTTTCTTT.

This rearrangement joins TRBV2 to TRBJ2-3; 15 bases map to TRBD2. CDR1 and CDR2 (germline): SNHLY, FYNNEI. CDR3 length: 19 residues. Trimming cost V 0 bases and J 3 bases; bases outside gene matches: 7. Here the CDR3 reads CASSEAGLAGGRITDTQYF. The CDR3 coding sequence is TGTGCCAGCAGTGAAGCCGGACTAGCGGGGGGGCGGATAACAGATACGCAGTATTTT.

The table lists this clone with a count of one. Because the CDR3's place on the DNA is in doubt, the DNA is left out and the CDR3 is given as listed by TCRdb. This chain joins TRBV7-2 and TRBJ1-2. The germline CDR1 and CDR2 sequences are SGHTA and FQGNSA. The CDR3 is 14 residues long, counting both termini. CDR3 residues: CASSHLRAGDGYTF.

This sequence joins TRBV19 and TRBJ1-3; D perhaps matches TRBD1 (6 bases). Germline V gene sequence: CDR1 LNHDA, CDR2 SQIVND (reference sequence). The CDR3 is 14 amino acids. The ends were cut back, 6 bases at V and 0 bases at J, with 9 bases in the middle. CDR3 in DNA: TGTGCCAGTAGGTCCAGGGGCTCTGGAAACACCATATATTTT. Translation: CASRSRGSGNTIYF.

Only a few counts were recorded for this clone. This sequence joins TRBV18 and TRBJ1-2; no definite D call. The germline V gene has CDR1 KGHSH and CDR2 LQKENI. The CDR3 consists of 14 residues. Trimming took off 3 bases at V and 0 bases at J, with 8 bases between the two ends. The CDR3, as DNA: TGTGCCAGCTCACCGCTCGGAGCTAACTATGGCTACACCTTC. Its translation is CASSPLGANYGYTF.

The V gene is TRBV30, the J gene TRBJ1-1; possible D gene TRBD1, 5 bases. CDR3 length: 14 residues. From germline, CDR1 is GTSNPN and CDR2 SVGIG (reference sequence). Trimming removed 5 bases from V and 0 bases from J, with 13 bases in between. CDR3 nucleotide sequence: TGTGCCTGGTCAGCTGGGGGGGTGAACACTGAAGCTTTCTTT. This encodes CAWSAGGVNTEAFF.

This clone was found many times. The genes are TRBV2 and TRBJ1-1; tentatively, D is TRBD1 (6 bases). The CDR3 extends over 13 amino acids. Trimming pared 5 bases from V and 3 bases from J, leaving 10 bases between. Germline loops: CDR1 SNHLY, CDR2 FYNNEI. The CDR3 spells CASSKQGDTEAFF. DNA for the CDR3: TGTGCCAGCAGTAAACAGGGAGACACTGAAGCTTTCTTT. Together with reference TRBV2 and TRBJ1-1, the CDR3 gives the full variable domain: EPEVTQTPSHQVTQMGQEVILRCVPISNHLYFYWYRQILGQKVEFLVSFYNNEISEKSEIFDDQFSVERPDGSNFTLKIRSTKLEDSAMYFCASSKQGDTEAFFGQGTRLTVV.

This clone is termed medium-sized. This rearrangement joins TRBV9 to TRBJ1-6, with 7 nucleotides matching TRBD1. CDR3 length: 16 amino acids. Germline CDR1 SGDLS, CDR2 YYNGEE. Trimming removed 4 bases from V and 8 bases from J; junction bases left unmatched: 12. The CDR3 protein is CASSPTGERLDSPLHF. The DNA for the CDR3 is TGTGCCAGCAGCCCCACAGGGGAGCGCCTGGATTCACCCCTCCACTTT. Full variable domain (remainder filled in from reference TRBV9 and TRBJ1-6): DSGVTQTPKHLITATGQRVTLRCSPRSGDLSVYWYQQSLDQGLQFLIQYYNGEERAKGNILERFSAQQFPDLHSELNLSSLELGDSALYFCASSPTGERLDSPLHFGNGTRLTVT.

This rearrangement joins TRBV11-2 to TRBJ2-1, with D possibly matching TRBD2 (7 bases). Trimming cost V 5 bases and J 4 bases, with 15 bases left between them. Germline V gives CDR1 SGHAT, CDR2 FQNNGV. This CDR3 spans 15 amino acids. The CDR3 sequence: CASSPRGGRYNEQFF. CDR3 nucleotide sequence: TGTGCCAGCAGCCCTAGGGGGGGCCGGTACAATGAGCAGTTCTTC.

The chain couples TRBV13 to TRBJ1-2; D unresolved. Trimming shortened V by 5 bases and J by 6 bases, and 13 bases separated the two germline ends. The CDR3 runs to 13 residues. Germline CDR1 PRHDT, CDR2 FYEKMQ (reference sequence). The CDR3 nucleotides are TGTGCCAGCAGCACCAGAGGGCGTAATGGCTACACCTTC. Its protein is CASSTRGRNGYTF.

The chain recombines TRBV10-3 with TRBJ2-3, with D maybe TRBD1 (6 bases). The germline CDR1 and CDR2 sequences are ENHRY and SYGVKD. V lost 8 bases and J 11 bases, leaving 23 bases between the germline ends. The length of the CDR3 is 14 residues. The CDR3 nucleotides read TGTGCCATCGGACCTCTGGACAGCCGTTTTATGCAGTATTTT. It is translated as CAIGPLDSRFMQYF.

V is TRBV5-4 and J is TRBJ2-2; the match to TRBD2 covers 9 bases. V lost 2 bases to trimming and J lost 0 bases; unmatched junction nucleotides: 5. CDR1 is SGHNT, CDR2 YYREEE, per germline (reference sequence). This CDR3 spans 17 amino acids. The DNA for the CDR3 is TGTGCCAGCAGCTTCGCCGTAGCGGGGGCGAACACCGGGGAGCTGTTTTTT. Its translation: CASSFAVAGANTGELFF.

The genes are TRBV6-1 and TRBJ2-7, with no clear D. The CDR3 consists of 13 residues. Trimming shortened V by 2 bases and J by 4 bases, and 9 bases separated the two germline ends. Germline CDR1 is MNHNS and CDR2 is SASEGT. Here the CDR3 reads CASSENMAYEQYV. The CDR3 bases are TGTGCCAGCAGTGAAAATATGGCGTACGAGCAGTACGTC.

The chain combines TRBV23-1 with TRBJ1-2; no definite D call. TRBV23-1 qualifies as an ORF whose function is uncertain. Deletions cut 3 bases from V and 4 bases from J, with 18 bases between. The length of the CDR3 is 16 residues. The CDR3 sequence is CASSQNHKRVGYGYTF. CDR3 bases: TGCGCCAGCAGTCAGAATCACAAAAGAGTAGGCTATGGCTACACCTTC.

V gene TRBV18 combines with J gene TRBJ2-7; perhaps TRBD2 as D (5 bases). From germline, CDR1 is KGHSH and CDR2 LQKENI. The CDR3 runs 14 residues. The V gene lost 4 bases and the J gene lost 0 bases, with 10 bases spanning the gap. The CDR3 nucleotides are TGTGCCAGCTCACGGACGGGGAGCTCCTACGAGCAGTACTTC. Amino acid sequence: CASSRTGSSYEQYF.

This chain joins TRBV5-1 and TRBJ2-2; possibly TRBD1 or TRBD2 for D (5 bases each). There are 16 residues in the CDR3. V lost 0 bases, J lost 2 bases, and 11 bases lay in between. Looked up from germline, CDR1 is SGHRS and CDR2 is YFSETQ. Here the CDR3 DNA reads TGCGCCAGCAGCTTGGCCCGGGACGGCAACACCGGGGAGCTGTTTTTT. Its protein is CASSLARDGNTGELFF.

J is TRBJ2-3 and V is TRBV11-2; D is uncertain. V lost 1 base to trimming and J lost 2 bases, with 10 bases between them. Germline CDR1 is SGHAT and CDR2 is FQNNGV. The CDR3 is made up of 15 amino acids. The DNA of the CDR3 is TGTGCCAGCAGCTTAGGGCCTAGGGACACAGATACGCAGTATTTT. Encoded protein: CASSLGPRDTDTQYF. Full variable domain (remainder filled in from reference TRBV11-2 and TRBJ2-3): EAGVAQSPRYKIIEKRQSVAFWCNPISGHATLYWYQQILGQGPKLLIQFQNNGVVDDSQLPKDRFSAERLKGVDSTLKIQPAKLEDSAVYLCASSLGPRDTDTQYFGPGTRLTVL.

CDR3 amino acids: CATAGVDYEQYF. The DNA of the CDR3 is TGTGCCACCGCCGGGGTAGACTACGAGCAGTACTTC. The chain uses TRBV7-9 and TRBJ2-7; possibly TRBD2 for D (5 bases). Germline V CDR1 and CDR2: SEHNR, FQNEAQ (reference sequence). The length of the CDR3 is 12 residues. The germline V and J ends were trimmed by 10 bases and 3 bases, with 13 bases remaining between them.

The V and J genes are TRBV5-1 and TRBJ2-7; possible D gene TRBD1, 6 bases. In germline, CDR1 is SGHRS, CDR2 YFSETQ. The CDR3 is 13 amino acids. Trimming left V 1 base short and J 6 bases short, with 11 bases between. The CDR3: CASSLTGIGEQYV. The CDR3 nucleotides are TGCGCCAGCAGCTTGACAGGGATTGGCGAGCAGTACGTC.

V is TRBV10-3 and J is TRBJ2-7; a possible D gene is TRBD2 (6 bases). CDR1 and CDR2 (germline): ENHRY, SYGVKD. V was cut by 2 bases and J by 6 bases, with 8 bases left in between. CDR3 length equals 12 residues. The CDR3, as DNA: TGTGCCATCAGTGAGGGGGGGTCCGAGCAGTACGTC. It is translated as CAISEGGSEQYV.

The rearrangement uses TRBV2 and TRBJ1-2; D might be TRBD1 (6 bases). This CDR3 is 14 amino acids long. The ends were cut back, 7 bases at V and 0 bases at J, with 12 bases in the middle. Germline V lookup: CDR1 SNHLY, CDR2 FYNNEI. CDR3 sequence: CASMGGASNYGYTF. DNA of the CDR3: TGTGCCAGCATGGGGGGGGCTTCTAACTATGGCTACACCTTC.

This rearrangement joins TRBV6-5 to TRBJ1-1; D is uncertain. V was clipped by 0 bases and J by 12 bases, with 8 bases between them. Germline V CDR1 and CDR2: MNHEY, SVGAGI. There are 11 residues in the CDR3. CDR3 nucleotide sequence: TGTGCCAGCAGTTACTCGGGGTTAACTTTCTTT. Protein sequence: CASSYSGLTFF.

This rearrangement joins TRBV29-1 to TRBJ2-2; a possible D gene is TRBD2 (5 bases). Germline lookup yields CDR1 SQVTM and CDR2 ANQGSEA. Trimming cost V 4 bases and J 1 base, with 7 bases left between them. CDR3 length equals 13 residues. DNA of the CDR3: TGCAGCGTTGTCGGGGAGAACACCGGGGAGCTGTTTTTT. Amino acids: CSVVGENTGELFF.